This TCR beta chain was sequenced in a study of PD-1 blockade in classical Hodgkin lymphoma. Notes on the study in general: Newly diagnosed patients reportedly had lower baseline TCR diversity than healthy donors. CD4+ but not CD8+ TCR diversity rose significantly by C4D1. Newly diagnosed patients had diversity similar to the baseline diversity of complete responders.

V was cut by 3 bases and J by 0 bases, with 9 bases left in between. CDR1 is MDHEN and CDR2 is SYDVKM in the germline V gene. This CDR3 region has 15 residues. As to this clone: The antigen remains undetermined.

Described time point: cycle 4 day 1 (C4D1), after 5 to 7 weeks of nivolumab. Each patient experienced a relapse that followed autologous stem cell transplantation, and brentuximab vedotin exposure varied. Profiled with immunoSEQ multiplex PCR; TCRdb holds only in-frame clones, not every one. The table records approximately 45,000 clones, about 70% of them present only once. The source of this sequence is a human donor with classical Hodgkin lymphoma. This chain connects TRBV28 to TRBJ1-3, with D tentatively TRBD1 (5 bases). The material was peripheral blood mononuclear cells (PBMCs), obtained before the fourth cycle of nivolumab. The CDR3 DNA reads as TGTGCCAGCAGTTTGGGGGGTCTCTCTGGAAACACCATATATTTT. Translated, it gives CASSLGGLSGNTIYF.